Below are 15 T cell receptor beta chains sequenced from a single sample in a study of vaccination and CD4 T cells after COVID-19. Sequencing of the DNA from cultured CD4+ T cells was carried out with the Oncomine TCR Beta short-read assay. MiXCR, applied by TCRdb to the PCR reads, yields one record per CDR3 protein. Among fewer than 20,000 distinct CDR3 sequences listed, 30% to 40% were seen once. Their antigens remain unidentified. Treatment defined: approximately nine-day PBMC culture with coronavirus spike peptide pools or control peptides (ViraFEST assay). Sequenced material: CD4+ T cells from blood, cultured in vitro, taken before SARS-CoV-2 vaccination. These receptors originate from a human donor who had recovered from COVID-19.

DNA of the CDR3: TGTGCCAGCAGCTTGGTAGGCTCGCCCCTCCACTTT. Its protein is CASSLVGSPLHF. The chain combines TRBV5-6 with TRBJ1-6; D unresolved. Germline assignment: CDR1 SGHDT and CDR2 YYEEEE. With 0 bases removed from V and 13 bases from J, the gap between germline ends came to 8 bases. There are 12 residues in the CDR3.

The chain has TRBV4-1 and TRBJ1-5, with D tentatively TRBD1 (6 bases). The germline gives CDR1 MGHRA, CDR2 YSYEKL. V dropped 2 bases and J dropped 1 base, with 21 bases sitting between them. The CDR3 runs to 19 residues. The chain's CDR3 is CASSQRGLGGAESNQPQHF. CDR3 nucleotide sequence: TGCGCCAGCAGCCAAAGGGGTCTCGGGGGGGCGGAGAGCAATCAGCCCCAGCATTTT.

V and J are TRBV6-5 and TRBJ1-1; D possibly corresponds to TRBD1 (6 bases). Germline values: CDR1 MNHEY, CDR2 SVGAGI. V was clipped by 0 bases and J by 6 bases, with 14 bases between them. This CDR3 contains 15 residues. CDR3 nucleotides: TGTGCCAGCAGTTACTCGAAACAGGGCGGGTCTGAAGCTTTCTTT. Translation: CASSYSKQGGSEAFF.

The chain employs TRBV10-3 and TRBJ2-7; D unclear. This CDR3 contains 13 residues. The V and J ends lost 4 bases and 3 bases respectively, with 10 bases between them. Germline loops: CDR1 ENHRY, CDR2 SYGVKD. Here the CDR3 DNA reads TGTGCCATCAGTGGACTGGACCTCTACGAGCAGTACTTC. This translates into CAISGLDLYEQYF.

This sequence joins TRBV12-3 or TRBV12-4 and TRBJ1-1; D call uncertain. CDR3 length: 12 amino acids. The V gene lost 3 bases and the J gene lost 2 bases, with 4 bases spanning the gap. CDR3 DNA sequence: TGTGCCAGCAGTTTCGGTAACACTGAAGCTTTCTTT. Residues: CASSFGNTEAFF.

There are a few counts of this clonotype. The V and J genes are TRBV7-2 and TRBJ1-1, with TRBD1 matching 9 bases. CDR1 and CDR2 (germline): SGHTA, FQGNSA. This CDR3 is built from 15 residues. Trimming at V came to 5 bases and at J to 6 bases, leaving 10 bases not matched to a gene. The CDR3 DNA is TGTGCCAGCAGCCCTAGGACAGGGGATTTCTCTGAAGCTTTCTTT. This codes for CASSPRTGDFSEAFF.

This clonotype came up a few times. In nucleotides, the CDR3 is TGTGCCACCAGCAGGAGATCGGGGACAGGGGGCTTTGGCACCGGGGAGCTGTTTTTT. Translating gives CATSRRSGTGGFGTGELFF. The chain uses TRBV15 and TRBJ2-2; 12 bases are a match to TRBD1. CDR3 length: 19 residues. V shed 3 bases and J 4 bases; nucleotides not matched to a gene: 12. Looked up from germline, CDR1 is LNHNV and CDR2 is YYDKDF (reference sequence). Looking up the rest from reference TRBV15 and TRBJ2-2 gives the full variable domain: DAMVIQNPRYQVTQFGKPVTLSCSQTLNHNVMYWYQQKSSQAPKLLFHYYDKDFNNEADTPDNFQSRRPNTSFCFLDIRSPGLGDTAMYLCATSRRSGTGGFGTGELFFGEGSRLTVL.

The chain links TRBV7-2 to TRBJ2-7; tentatively, D is TRBD1 or TRBD2 (5 bases each). The germline gives CDR1 SGHTA, CDR2 FQGNSA. Trimming took off 1 base at V and 0 bases at J, with 10 bases between the two ends. The CDR3 covers 15 residues. CDR3 in amino acids: CASSLGQGRSYEQYF. The CDR3 bases are TGTGCCAGCAGCTTAGGCCAGGGACGCTCCTACGAGCAGTACTTC.

The chain combines TRBV19 with TRBJ2-6, with D perhaps matching TRBD1 (5 bases). CDR1 is LNHDA and CDR2 is SQIVND in the germline V gene (reference sequence). V lost 3 bases, J lost 2 bases, and 8 bases lay in between. The CDR3 is 15 residues long. The CDR3 protein is CASSIEGAGANVLTF. In nucleotides, the CDR3 is TGTGCCAGTAGTATTGAAGGGGCTGGGGCCAACGTCCTGACTTTC.

The chain is built from TRBV6-1 and TRBJ2-5, with D perhaps TRBD1 (5 bases). The germline V and J ends were trimmed by 8 bases and 4 bases, with 14 bases remaining between them. Germline-derived CDR1 and CDR2 are MNHNS and SASEGT. CDR3 length equals 13 residues. The CDR3 loop reads CASDFQGGETQYF. The CDR3 nucleotides read TGTGCCAGCGACTTTCAGGGTGGAGAGACCCAGTACTTC.

In DNA, the CDR3 is TGTGCCACCAGCAGAGGGAGCGGGAGGGAGACAGATACGCAGTATTTT. Translated, it gives CATSRGSGRETDTQYF. The gene calls are TRBV15 and TRBJ2-3; 10 bases agree with TRBD2. Germline CDR1 and CDR2: LNHNV and YYDKDF (reference sequence). There are 16 residues in the CDR3. The trim removed 1 base at V and 3 bases at J, leaving 4 bases unmatched.

The chain employs TRBV5-8 and TRBJ1-2, with D tentatively TRBD1 (5 bases). The CDR3 is made up of 15 amino acids. The V and J ends lost 4 bases and 4 bases respectively, with 17 bases between them. CDR1 SGHTS and CDR2 YDEGEE come from the germline V gene. The CDR3 spells CASSNGTTRSYGYTF. In nucleotides, the CDR3 is TGTGCCAGCAGCAACGGGACCACTCGGAGCTATGGCTACACCTTC.

The table lists this clonotype with a few counts. The gene calls are TRBV6-4 and TRBJ1-2; TRBD1 agrees at 10 bases. Germline CDR1 MRHNA, CDR2 SNTAGT. After removal of 6 bases from V and 7 bases from J, the junction contained 8 bases not matched to a gene. CDR3 length: 14 residues. The CDR3 sequence is CASSRDRGVGGYTF. CDR3 in DNA: TGTGCCAGCAGCCGGGACAGGGGAGTGGGTGGCTACACCTTC.

The rearrangement joins TRBV6-2 or TRBV6-3 to TRBJ2-3; 13 bases map to TRBD2. The ends lost 5 bases at V and 6 bases at J; junction bases unmatched: 5. CDR1 is MNHEY and CDR2 is SVGEGT in the germline V gene. The CDR3 contains 15 residues. In DNA, the CDR3 is TGTGCCAGCAGTCGGACTAGCGGGAGTTTCGATACGCAGTATTTT. Translating it yields CASSRTSGSFDTQYF.

The gene calls are TRBV19 and TRBJ1-1; no clear D. The CDR3 covers 12 residues. V lost 5 bases and J lost 11, with 15 bases in between. Looked up from germline, CDR1 is LNHDA and CDR2 is SQIVND (reference sequence). The CDR3 reads CASSPRTVGAFF. Written as DNA, the CDR3 is TGTGCCAGTAGTCCACGGACGGTGGGTGCTTTCTTT.